What follows describes a single T cell receptor beta chain. Its cognate antigen is unknown. The CDR3 runs 14 residues. The germline V gene has CDR1 MNHEY and CDR2 SVGAGI. Trimming pared 10 bases from V and 2 bases from J, leaving 18 bases between. These data originate in a study of shared clonotypes between healthy human individuals. Study-level points and caveats: As a rule, naive subsets had a larger estimated richness than memory subsets. Clonotypes not shared had lower generation probabilities than those common to all four donors.

Each subset's genomic DNA was split evenly across several immunoSEQ plates. Here immunoSEQ multiplex PCR was the method, and the copy in TCRdb shows in-frame clones only, minus some. Among roughly 530,000 clones, 90% to 96% were seen once, and the ten largest hold about 0.064%. The sample comprised naive CD4+ T cells sorted from blood. The subset: CD45RA+ positively selected. The receptor comes from a woman aged 25 to 39 in good health. V gene TRBV6-5 combines with J gene TRBJ2-7; a possible D gene is TRBD2 (6 bases). The CDR3 DNA reads as TGTGCCACCCGAAGACTAGTAGGACCCTACGAGCAGTACTTC. Amino acid sequence: CATRRLVGPYEQYF.